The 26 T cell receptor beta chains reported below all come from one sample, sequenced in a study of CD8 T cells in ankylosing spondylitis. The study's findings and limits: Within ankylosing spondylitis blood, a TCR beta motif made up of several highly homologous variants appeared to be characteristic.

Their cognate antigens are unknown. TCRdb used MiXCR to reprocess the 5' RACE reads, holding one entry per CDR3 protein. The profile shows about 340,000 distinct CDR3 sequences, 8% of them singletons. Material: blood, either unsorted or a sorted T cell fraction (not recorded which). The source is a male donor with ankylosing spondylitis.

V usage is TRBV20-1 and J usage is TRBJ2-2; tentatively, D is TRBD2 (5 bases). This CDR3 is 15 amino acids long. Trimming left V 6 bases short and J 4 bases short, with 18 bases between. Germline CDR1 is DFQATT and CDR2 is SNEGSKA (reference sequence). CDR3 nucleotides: TGCAGTGCAATGGGAGTTGGTGGGGTCACCGGGGAGCTGTTTTTT. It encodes CSAMGVGGVTGELFF.

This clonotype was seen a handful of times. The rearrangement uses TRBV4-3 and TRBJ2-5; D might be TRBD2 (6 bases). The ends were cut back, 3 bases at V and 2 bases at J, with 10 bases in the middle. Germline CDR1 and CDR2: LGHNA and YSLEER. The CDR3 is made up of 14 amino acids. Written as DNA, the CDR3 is TGCGCCAGCAGCCAGGGACTGGGTCAAGAGACCCAGTACTTC. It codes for CASSQGLGQETQYF.

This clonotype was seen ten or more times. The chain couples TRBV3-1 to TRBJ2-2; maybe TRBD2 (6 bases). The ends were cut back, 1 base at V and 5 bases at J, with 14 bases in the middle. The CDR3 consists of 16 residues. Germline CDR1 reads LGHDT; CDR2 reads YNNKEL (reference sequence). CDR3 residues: CASSQVSGVLTGELFF. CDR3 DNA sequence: TGTGCCAGCAGCCAAGTTAGCGGAGTACTAACCGGGGAGCTGTTTTTT.

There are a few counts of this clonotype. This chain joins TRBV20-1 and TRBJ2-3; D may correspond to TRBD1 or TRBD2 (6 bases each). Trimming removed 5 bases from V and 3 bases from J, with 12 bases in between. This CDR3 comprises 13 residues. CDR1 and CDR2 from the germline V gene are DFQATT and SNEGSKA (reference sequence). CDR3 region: CSAGQGGTDTQYF. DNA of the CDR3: TGCAGTGCTGGACAAGGGGGGACAGATACGCAGTATTTT.

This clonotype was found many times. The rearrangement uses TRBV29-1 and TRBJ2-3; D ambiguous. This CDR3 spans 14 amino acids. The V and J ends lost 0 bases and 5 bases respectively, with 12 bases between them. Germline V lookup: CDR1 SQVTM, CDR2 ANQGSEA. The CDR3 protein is CSVEEDVFQDTQYF. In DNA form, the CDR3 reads TGCAGCGTTGAAGAGGACGTGTTCCAAGATACGCAGTATTTT.

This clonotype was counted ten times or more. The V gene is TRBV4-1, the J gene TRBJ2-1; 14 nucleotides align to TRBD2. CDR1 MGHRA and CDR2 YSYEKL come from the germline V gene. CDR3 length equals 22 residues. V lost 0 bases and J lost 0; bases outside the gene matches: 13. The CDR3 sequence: CASSQDWGGLAGVVSSYNEQFF. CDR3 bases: TGCGCCAGCAGCCAAGATTGGGGGGGACTAGCGGGGGTCGTGAGCTCCTACAATGAGCAGTTCTTC.

The CDR3 sequence: CASSAGRKETQYF. In DNA, the CDR3 is TGTGCCAGCTCAGCTGGCAGGAAGGAGACCCAGTACTTC. V and J are TRBV18 and TRBJ2-5; D not certain. Germline V gives CDR1 KGHSH, CDR2 LQKENI. This CDR3 comprises 13 residues. Trimming pared 5 bases from V and 5 bases from J, leaving 12 bases between.

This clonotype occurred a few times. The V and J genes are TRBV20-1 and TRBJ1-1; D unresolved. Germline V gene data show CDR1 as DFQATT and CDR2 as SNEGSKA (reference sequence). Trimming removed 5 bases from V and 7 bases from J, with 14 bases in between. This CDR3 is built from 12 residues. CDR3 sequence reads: CSAPDLGSEAFF. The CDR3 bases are TGCAGTGCTCCCGACCTCGGGAGTGAAGCTTTCTTT.

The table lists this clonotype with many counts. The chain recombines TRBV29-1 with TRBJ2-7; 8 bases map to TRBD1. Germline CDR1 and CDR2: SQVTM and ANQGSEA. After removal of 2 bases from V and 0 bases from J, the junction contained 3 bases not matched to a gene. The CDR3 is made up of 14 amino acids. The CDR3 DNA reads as TGCAGCGTTGAAAAAACAGGGGGCTCCTACGAGCAGTACTTC. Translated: CSVEKTGGSYEQYF.

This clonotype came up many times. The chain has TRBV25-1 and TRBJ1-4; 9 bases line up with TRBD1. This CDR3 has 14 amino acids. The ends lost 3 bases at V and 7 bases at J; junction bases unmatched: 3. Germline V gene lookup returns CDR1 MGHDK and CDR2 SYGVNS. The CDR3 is CASSEDRGGEKLFF. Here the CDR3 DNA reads TGTGCCAGCAGTGAGGACAGGGGAGGTGAAAAACTGTTTTTT.

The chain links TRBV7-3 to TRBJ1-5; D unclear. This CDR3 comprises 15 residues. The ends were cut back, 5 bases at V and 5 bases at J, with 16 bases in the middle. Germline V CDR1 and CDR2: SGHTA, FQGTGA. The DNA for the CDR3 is TGTGCCAGCAGCAACGACCAAGGGATCCATCAGCCCCAGCATTTT. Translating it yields CASSNDQGIHQPQHF.

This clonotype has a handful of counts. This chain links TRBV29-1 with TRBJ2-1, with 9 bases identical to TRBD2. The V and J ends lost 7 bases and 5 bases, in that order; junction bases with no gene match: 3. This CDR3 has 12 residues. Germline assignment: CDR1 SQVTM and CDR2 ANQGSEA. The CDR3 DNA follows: TGCAGCGGAGCGGGAGGCAACAATGAGCAGTTCTTC. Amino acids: CSGAGGNNEQFF.

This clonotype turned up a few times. Here the CDR3 reads CSVGTGGSYNEQFF. Here the CDR3 DNA reads TGCAGCGTTGGGACGGGGGGTTCCTACAATGAGCAGTTCTTC. This rearrangement joins TRBV29-1 to TRBJ2-1, with TRBD2 identical over 7 bases. Germline assignment: CDR1 SQVTM and CDR2 ANQGSEA. Losses at the gene ends were 4 bases for V and 1 base for J; bases not matched to a gene: 4. CDR3 length: 14 amino acids.

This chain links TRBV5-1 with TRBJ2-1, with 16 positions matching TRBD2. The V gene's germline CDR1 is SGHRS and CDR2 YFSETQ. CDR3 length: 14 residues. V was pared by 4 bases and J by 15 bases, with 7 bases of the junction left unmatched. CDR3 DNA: TGCGCCAGCAGCGCTTCGGGACTAGCGGGAGGGTGGTTCTTC. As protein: CASSASGLAGGWFF. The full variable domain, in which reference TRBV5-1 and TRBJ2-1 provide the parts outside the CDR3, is KAGVTQTPRYLIKTRGQQVTLSCSPISGHRSVSWYQQTPGQGLQFLFEYFSETQRNKGNFPGRFSGRQFSNSRSEMNVSTLELGDSALYLCASSASGLAGGWFFGPGTRLTVL.

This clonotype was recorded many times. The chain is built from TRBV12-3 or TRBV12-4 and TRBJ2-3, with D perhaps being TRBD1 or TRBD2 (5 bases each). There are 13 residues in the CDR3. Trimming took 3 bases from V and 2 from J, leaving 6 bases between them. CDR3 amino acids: CASSLGDTDTQYF. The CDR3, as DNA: TGTGCCAGCAGTTTGGGGGACACAGATACGCAGTATTTT.

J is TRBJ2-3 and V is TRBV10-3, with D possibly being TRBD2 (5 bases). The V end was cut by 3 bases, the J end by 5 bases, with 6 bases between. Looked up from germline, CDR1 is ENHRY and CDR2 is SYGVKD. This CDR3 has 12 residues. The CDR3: CAISDEGDTQYF. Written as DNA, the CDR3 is TGTGCCATCAGTGACGAGGGAGATACGCAGTATTTT.

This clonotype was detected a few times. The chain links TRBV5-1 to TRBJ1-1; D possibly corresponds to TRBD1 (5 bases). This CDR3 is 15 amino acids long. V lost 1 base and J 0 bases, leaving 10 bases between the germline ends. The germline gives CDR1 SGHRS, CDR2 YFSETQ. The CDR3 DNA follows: TGCGCCAGCAGCTTGTTGGAGGGGTTGAACACTGAAGCTTTCTTT. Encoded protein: CASSLLEGLNTEAFF.

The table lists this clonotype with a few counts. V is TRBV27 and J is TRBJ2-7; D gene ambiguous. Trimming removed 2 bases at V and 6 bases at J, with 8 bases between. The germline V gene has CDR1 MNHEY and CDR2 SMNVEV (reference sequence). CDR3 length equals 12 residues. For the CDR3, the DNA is TGTGCCAGCAGTTTAGTGGAAGGCGAGCAGTACTTC. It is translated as CASSLVEGEQYF.

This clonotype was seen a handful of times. CDR3 sequence: CATSDFKGTGPTDTQYF. In DNA, the CDR3 is TGTGCCACCAGTGATTTTAAGGGTACAGGCCCCACAGATACGCAGTATTTT. The chain is built from TRBV24-1 and TRBJ2-3; tentative D call: TRBD1 (5 bases). Looked up from germline, CDR1 is KGHDR and CDR2 is SFDVKD. This CDR3 comprises 17 residues. With 1 base removed from V and 2 bases from J, the gap between germline ends came to 15 bases.

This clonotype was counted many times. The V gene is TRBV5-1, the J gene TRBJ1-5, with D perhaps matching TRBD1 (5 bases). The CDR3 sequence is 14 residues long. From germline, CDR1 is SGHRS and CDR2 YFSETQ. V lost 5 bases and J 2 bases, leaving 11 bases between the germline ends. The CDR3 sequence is CASSQDSRNQPQHF. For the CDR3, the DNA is TGCGCCAGCAGTCAAGACAGCCGCAATCAGCCCCAGCATTTT.

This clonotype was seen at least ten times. CDR3 sequence reads: CASSIFGNGDEQYF. Written as DNA, the CDR3 is TGTGCCAGCAGTATTTTCGGGAATGGCGACGAGCAGTACTTC. This chain joins TRBV27 and TRBJ2-7, with a possible D match to TRBD2 (5 bases). Trimming took off 5 bases at V and 5 bases at J, with 16 bases between the two ends. Per the germline V gene, CDR1 is MNHEY and CDR2 is SMNVEV (reference sequence). The CDR3 runs to 14 residues.

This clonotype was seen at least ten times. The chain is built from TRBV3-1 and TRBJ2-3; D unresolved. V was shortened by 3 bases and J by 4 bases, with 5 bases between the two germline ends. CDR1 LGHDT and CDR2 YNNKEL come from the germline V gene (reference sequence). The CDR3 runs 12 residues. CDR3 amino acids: CASSQEPDTQYF. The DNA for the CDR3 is TGTGCCAGCAGCCAGGAGCCAGATACGCAGTATTTT.

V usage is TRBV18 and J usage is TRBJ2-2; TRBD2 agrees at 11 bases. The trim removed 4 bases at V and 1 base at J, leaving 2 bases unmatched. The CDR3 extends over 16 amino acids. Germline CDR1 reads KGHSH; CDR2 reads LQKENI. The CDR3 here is CASSQTSGRNTGELFF. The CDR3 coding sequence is TGTGCCAGCTCACAAACTAGCGGGAGGAACACCGGGGAGCTGTTTTTT.

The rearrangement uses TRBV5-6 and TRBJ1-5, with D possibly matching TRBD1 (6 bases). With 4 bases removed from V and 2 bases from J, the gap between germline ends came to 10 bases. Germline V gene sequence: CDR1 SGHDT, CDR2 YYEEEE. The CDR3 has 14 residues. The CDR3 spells CASSGRQGNQPQHF. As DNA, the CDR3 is TGTGCCAGCAGCGGAAGACAGGGCAATCAGCCCCAGCATTTT.

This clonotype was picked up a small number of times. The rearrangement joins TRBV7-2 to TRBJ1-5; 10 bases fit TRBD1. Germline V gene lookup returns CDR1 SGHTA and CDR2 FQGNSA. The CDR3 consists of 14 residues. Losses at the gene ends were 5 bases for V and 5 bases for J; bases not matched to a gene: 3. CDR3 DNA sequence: TGTGCCAGCAGCGGGACAGGGGCAGATCAGCCCCAGCATTTT. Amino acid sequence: CASSGTGADQPQHF.

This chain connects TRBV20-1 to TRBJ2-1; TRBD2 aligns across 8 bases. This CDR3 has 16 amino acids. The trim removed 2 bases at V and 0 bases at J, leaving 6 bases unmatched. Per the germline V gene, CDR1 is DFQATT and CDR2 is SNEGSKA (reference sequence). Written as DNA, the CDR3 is TGCAGTGCTAGAAGCTACGGGACTAGCTCCTACAATGAGCAGTTCTTC. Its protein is CSARSYGTSSYNEQFF.